A selection of T cell receptor beta chains follows, all from one sample in a study of cytomegalovirus exposure and HLA in healthy donors. The assay was immunoSEQ multiplex PCR, and TCRdb's table has in-frame clones only and misses some. Seen here are 120,000 or so clones, almost 90% observed once, and the top ten hold 1.2% to 1.5%. Source material: PBMCs. Receptors originate from a man aged 25-45 years in good health and CMV-seronegative. Each CDR3 is given with its conserved first and last residue. The D gene is left open where the match is weak. Only part of the rows carry a size: once, few, many, or a class if the clone is expanded.

size	V	length	D	J	CDR3	DNA
-	TRBV7-9	14	-	TRBJ2-3	CASNTGLSTDTQYF	TGTGCCAGCAACACGGGACTTTCCACAGATACGCAGTATTTT
-	TRBV29-1	15	-	TRBJ2-4	CSVGSTRGAKNIQYF	TGCAGCGTTGGGTCCACTCGGGGGGCCAAAAACATTCAGTACTTC
-	TRBV6-1	20	TRBD1	TRBJ1-6	CASSERPGTGVGSYNSPLHF	TGTGCCAGCAGTGAGCGTCCCGGGACAGGGGTTGGCTCCTATAATTCACCCCTCCACTTT
-	TRBV29-1	12	-	TRBJ2-3	CSVLSNTDTQYF	TGCAGCGTCCTGAGTAATACAGATACGCAGTATTTT
-	TRBV9	16	TRBD2	TRBJ2-1	CASSVAWREVGNEQFF	TGTGCCAGCAGCGTAGCCTGGCGGGAGGTGGGCAATGAGCAGTTCTTC
-	TRBV2	15	-	TRBJ2-2	CASSTRGSNTGELFF	TGTGCCAGCAGTACAAGGGGGAGCAACACCGGGGAGCTGTTTTTT
-	TRBV11-2	15	TRBD1	TRBJ2-5	CASSFTAGGRETQYF	TGTGCCAGCAGCTTCACGGCAGGGGGCAGGGAGACCCAGTACTTC
-	TRBV5-1	13	-	TRBJ1-2	CASADSRIYGYTF	TGCGCCAGCGCGGACAGTAGGATTTATGGCTACACCTTC
-	TRBV11-2	14	TRBD1	TRBJ2-7	CASSLTGALYEQYF	TGTGCCAGCAGCTTAACAGGGGCACTCTACGAGCAGTACTTC
once	TRBV6-6	11	-	TRBJ1-4	CASRLNEKLFF	TGTGCCAGCAGACTCAATGAAAAACTGTTTTTT
-	TRBV5-1	15	-	TRBJ2-5	CASSLGGWLQETQYF	TGCGCCAGCAGCTTGGGAGGGTGGCTCCAAGAGACCCAGTACTTC
-	TRBV5-5	14	TRBD1	TRBJ2-7	CASSLRQGPYEQYF	TGTGCCAGCAGCCTCCGACAGGGACCCTACGAGCAGTACTTC
once	TRBV5-1	17	-	TRBJ2-1	CASSLSGGRSSYNEQFF	TGCGCCAGCAGCTTGTCTGGCGGAAGGAGCTCCTACAATGAGCAGTTCTTC
-	TRBV9	16	TRBD2	TRBJ2-5	CASSVGPAGGPETQYF	TGTGCCAGCAGCGTAGGCCCAGCGGGAGGGCCGGAGACCCAGTACTTC
-	TRBV7-2	15	-	TRBJ2-2	CASSFTGKGTGELFF	TGTGCCAGCAGCTTTACAGGGAAGGGCACCGGGGAGCTGTTTTTT
once	TRBV11-2	13	-	TRBJ1-2	CASSLDHGYGYTF	TGTGCCAGCAGCTTAGATCACGGCTATGGCTACACCTTC
-	TRBV5-6	13	TRBD1	TRBJ2-7	CASSTGQPYEQYF	TGTGCCAGCAGCACGGGACAGCCGTACGAGCAGTACTTC
-	TRBV27	15	-	TRBJ1-2	CASSLAPGAFYGYTF	TGTGCCAGCAGTTTGGCGCCGGGAGCTTTCTATGGCTACACCTTC
once	TRBV15	16	-	TRBJ2-7	CATSRLRGTEDYEQYF	TGTGCCACCAGCAGACTACGCGGGACTGAGGATTACGAGCAGTACTTC
-	TRBV18	15	TRBD2	TRBJ2-5	CASSQRTSGRETQYF	TGTGCCAGCTCACAAAGGACTAGCGGCCGGGAGACCCAGTACTTC
-	TRBV9	16	-	TRBJ1-6	CASSGTGGSSYSPLHF	TGTGCCAGCAGCGGTACGGGAGGGTCTTCTTATTCACCCCTCCACTTT
-	TRBV10-1	15	TRBD2	TRBJ2-1	CASSLRGGPGDEQFF	TGCGCCAGCAGCCTACGCGGGGGACCCGGCGATGAGCAGTTCTTC
-	TRBV5-4	16	TRBD2	TRBJ2-3	CASSLGAGVSTDTQYF	TGTGCCAGCAGCTTGGGAGCGGGAGTGAGCACAGATACGCAGTATTTT
-	TRBV5-6	15	TRBD1	TRBJ1-5	CASSEDRGRNQPQHF	TGTGCCAGCAGCGAGGACAGGGGGCGCAATCAGCCCCAGCATTTT
-	TRBV19	15	-	TRBJ1-2	CASDPGFIANYGYTF	TGTGCCAGCGACCCAGGGTTTATAGCTAACTATGGCTACACCTTC
-	TRBV11-2	15	TRBD2	TRBJ2-3	CASSLEREVTDTQYF	TGTGCCAGCAGCTTAGAACGGGAGGTCACAGATACGCAGTATTTT
-	TRBV12-5	16	-	TRBJ2-1	CASGLVLAQGDNEQFF	TGTGCTAGTGGTTTGGTACTGGCCCAGGGTGACAATGAGCAGTTCTTC
-	TRBV9	15	-	TRBJ1-5	CASSVGPHGSQPQHF	TGTGCCAGCAGCGTAGGCCCTCATGGGAGTCAGCCCCAGCATTTT
-	TRBV6-1	15	TRBD1	TRBJ1-2	CASSARDRALHGYTF	TGTGCCAGCAGTGCACGGGACAGGGCCCTTCATGGCTACACCTTC
-	TRBV9	15	TRBD1	TRBJ2-7	CASSVGVTGDYEQYF	TGTGCCAGCAGCGTAGGAGTGACAGGGGACTACGAGCAGTACTTC
-	TRBV7-2	13	-	TRBJ2-1	CASSLATVNEQFF	TGTGCCAGCAGCTTAGCTACTGTCAATGAGCAGTTCTTC
-	TRBV5-4	12	-	TRBJ2-5	CASSLPQETQYF	TGTGCCAGCAGCTTGCCACAAGAGACCCAGTACTTC
-	TRBV6-5	16	-	TRBJ1-1	CASSYSILQANTEAFF	TGTGCCAGCAGTTACTCGATACTACAGGCGAACACTGAAGCTTTCTTT
once	TRBV18	15	-	TRBJ2-7	CASSPSPDSNYEQYF	TGTGCCAGCTCCCCCTCACCCGACTCAAACTACGAGCAGTACTTC
-	TRBV6-4	14	-	TRBJ1-1	CASSDGRPNTEAFF	TGTGCCAGCAGTGACGGCAGGCCGAACACTGAAGCTTTCTTT
-	TRBV6-1	16	-	TRBJ2-6	CASSDAGYSGANVLTF	TGTGCCAGCAGTGATGCGGGGTACTCTGGGGCCAACGTCCTGACTTTC
-	TRBV29-1	12	-	TRBJ1-4	CSVLLFDEKLFF	TGCAGCGTTTTACTTTTCGATGAAAAACTGTTTTTT
once	TRBV9	15	-	TRBJ1-1	CASSPRQVLNTEAFF	TGTGCCAGCAGCCCGCGACAGGTTTTGAACACTGAAGCTTTCTTT
-	TRBV4-1	16	-	TRBJ1-2	CASSQDMGQGIYGYTF	TGCGCCAGCAGCCAAGATATGGGGCAGGGTATATATGGCTACACCTTC
-	TRBV5-4	15	-	TRBJ2-1	CASSSGSGYYNEQFF	TGTGCCAGCAGCTCCGGGAGTGGTTATTACAATGAGCAGTTCTTC
-	TRBV5-4	15	-	TRBJ2-1	CASSLKGLLGHEQFF	TGTGCCAGCAGCTTGAAGGGACTGTTAGGACATGAGCAGTTCTTC
-	TRBV29-1	13	TRBD2	TRBJ2-5	CSGRLAEQETQYF	TGCAGCGGTCGACTAGCGGAGCAAGAGACCCAGTACTTC
-	TRBV5-1	12	-	TRBJ1-2	CASSWESGGYTF	TGCGCCAGCAGCTGGGAGAGCGGTGGCTACACCTTC
-	TRBV2	14	-	TRBJ2-7	CASRGTGVPYEQYF	TGTGCCAGCCGAGGAACAGGAGTCCCCTACGAGCAGTACTTC
-	TRBV7-2	16	-	TRBJ2-7	CASSLMPRVPTYEQYF	TGTGCCAGCAGCTTAATGCCCAGGGTCCCTACCTACGAGCAGTACTTC
-	TRBV5-1	14	TRBD1	TRBJ2-1	CASSLGDRVNEQFF	TGCGCCAGCAGCCTGGGGGACAGGGTGAATGAGCAGTTCTTC
many	TRBV4-1	17	TRBD2	TRBJ2-7	CASSQNQDLAGHYEQYF	TGCGCCAGCAGCCAAAACCAAGATCTAGCGGGGCACTACGAGCAGTACTTC
-	TRBV5-4	13	-	TRBJ2-7	CASSLTGAYEQYF	TGTGCCAGCAGCTTGACGGGGGCCTACGAGCAGTACTTC
-	TRBV20-1	11	-	TRBJ1-4	CIGVGNEKLFF	TGCATCGGGGTCGGCAATGAAAAACTGTTTTTT
-	TRBV2	14	-	TRBJ2-4	CASSEQGYPDIQYF	TGTGCCAGCAGTGAACAGGGTTACCCGGACATTCAGTACTTC
-	TRBV5-4	11	-	TRBJ1-3	CASIKGNTIYF	TGTGCCAGCATTAAAGGAAACACCATATATTTT
-	TRBV5-1	14	-	TRBJ2-5	CASSPTAAQETQYF	TGCGCCAGCAGCCCAACAGCTGCCCAAGAGACCCAGTACTTC
-	TRBV4-2	15	TRBD2	TRBJ2-1	CASSSSGSTYNEQFF	TGTGCCAGCAGTTCGAGCGGGAGTACCTACAATGAGCAGTTCTTC
-	TRBV6-4	18	TRBD2	TRBJ2-5	CASSDLPPSREGQETQYF	TGTGCCAGCAGTGACTTACCACCCAGCAGGGAGGGACAAGAGACCCAGTACTTC
-	TRBV9	15	TRBD1	TRBJ2-3	CASSSGTGRTDTQYF	TGTGCCAGCAGTTCCGGGACAGGGAGAACAGATACGCAGTATTTT